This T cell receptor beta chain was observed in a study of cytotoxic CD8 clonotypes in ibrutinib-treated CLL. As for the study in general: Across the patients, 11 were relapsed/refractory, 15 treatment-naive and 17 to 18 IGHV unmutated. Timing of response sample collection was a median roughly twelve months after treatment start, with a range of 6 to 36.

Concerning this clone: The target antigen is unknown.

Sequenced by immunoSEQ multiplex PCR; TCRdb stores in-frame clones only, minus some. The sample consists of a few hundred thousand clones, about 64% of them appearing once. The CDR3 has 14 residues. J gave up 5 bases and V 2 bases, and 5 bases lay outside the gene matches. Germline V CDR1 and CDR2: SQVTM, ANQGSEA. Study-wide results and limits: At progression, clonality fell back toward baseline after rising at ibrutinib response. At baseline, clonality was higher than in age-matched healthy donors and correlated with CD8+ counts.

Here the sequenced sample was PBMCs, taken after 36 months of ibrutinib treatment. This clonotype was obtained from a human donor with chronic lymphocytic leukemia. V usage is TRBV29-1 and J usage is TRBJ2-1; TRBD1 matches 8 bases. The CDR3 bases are TGCAGCGTTGAACGGACAGGGATCCACAATGAGCAGTTCTTC. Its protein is CSVERTGIHNEQFF.